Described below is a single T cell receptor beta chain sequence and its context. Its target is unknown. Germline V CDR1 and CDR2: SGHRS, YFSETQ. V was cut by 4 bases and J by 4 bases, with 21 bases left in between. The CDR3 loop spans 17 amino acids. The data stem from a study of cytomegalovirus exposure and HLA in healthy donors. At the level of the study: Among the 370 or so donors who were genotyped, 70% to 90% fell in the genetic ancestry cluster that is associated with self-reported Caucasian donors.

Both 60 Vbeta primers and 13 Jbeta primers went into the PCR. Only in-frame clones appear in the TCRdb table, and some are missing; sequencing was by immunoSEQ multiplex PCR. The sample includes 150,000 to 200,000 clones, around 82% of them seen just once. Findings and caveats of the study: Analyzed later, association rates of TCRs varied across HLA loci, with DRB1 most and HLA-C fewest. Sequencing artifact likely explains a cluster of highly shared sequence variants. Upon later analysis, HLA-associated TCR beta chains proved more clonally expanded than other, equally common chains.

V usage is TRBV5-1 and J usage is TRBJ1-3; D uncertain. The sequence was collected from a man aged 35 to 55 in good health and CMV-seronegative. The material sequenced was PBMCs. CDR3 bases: TGCGCCAGCAGCCCCGCATTCGGCTACGGAGGGGGAAACACCATATATTTT. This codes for CASSPAFGYGGGNTIYF. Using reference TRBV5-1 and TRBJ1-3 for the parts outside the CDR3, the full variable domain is KAGVTQTPRYLIKTRGQQVTLSCSPISGHRSVSWYQQTPGQGLQFLFEYFSETQRNKGNFPGRFSGRQFSNSRSEMNVSTLELGDSALYLCASSPAFGYGGGNTIYFGEGSWLTVV.